Listed below are T cell receptor beta chains from one sample, sequenced in a study of T cell responses to AZD1222 COVID-19 vaccine. The table came from immunoSEQ multiplex PCR; TCRdb's copy has only in-frame clones and leaves some out. The data contain around 100,000 clones, about 90% of them seen just once; the ten biggest clones take up around 4.8%. Here the sequenced sample was peripheral blood, taken on day 0 of AZD1222 vaccination. The origin of the receptors is an adult in good health. Each CDR3 is given with its conserved first and last residue. The D gene is left open where the match is weak. Not every row has a clone size; where given, it reads once, few, many or a size class.

d_gene	abundance	v_gene	j_gene	CDR3nt	CDR3aa
TRBD1	.	TRBV10-1	TRBJ2-3	TGCGCCAGCAGTGTAGGGACAGGGGACACAGATACGCAGTATTTT	CASSVGTGDTDTQYF
.	.	TRBV18	TRBJ2-1	TGTGCCAGCTCAAGGGGGGCGGAGGAGCAGTTCTTC	CASSRGAEEQFF
.	few	TRBV27	TRBJ1-1	TGTGCCAGCAGTTTATCGAGGGATACTGAAGCTTTCTTT	CASSLSRDTEAFF
.	.	TRBV7-2	TRBJ1-2	TGTGCCAGCAGCTCGACCCAGGGATTTGACGGCTACACCTTC	CASSSTQGFDGYTF
.	.	TRBV6-1	TRBJ2-2	TGTGCCAGCAGTGAACACCGGGTCCGCACCGGGGAGCTGTTTTTT	CASSEHRVRTGELFF
.	.	TRBV6-5	TRBJ1-5	TGTGCCAGCAGGACGGGGAATCAGCCCCAGCATTTT	CASRTGNQPQHF
TRBD1	.	TRBV4-1	TRBJ2-3	TGCGCCAGCAGCCAAGATCTGGGACAGCGATACACAGATACGCAGTATTTT	CASSQDLGQRYTDTQYF
TRBD1	.	TRBV15	TRBJ1-2	TGTGCCACCAGCACACCTGGGACAGCCACGAACTATGGCTACACCTTC	CATSTPGTATNYGYTF
.	.	TRBV6-5	TRBJ1-1	TGTGCCAGCAGTACAGGCGACCGGAACACTGAAGCTTTCTTT	CASSTGDRNTEAFF
.	few	TRBV27	TRBJ2-6	TGTGCCAGCGCGGAGGCATTCTCTGGGGCCAACGTCCTGACTTTC	CASAEAFSGANVLTF
TRBD2	.	TRBV3-1/TRBV3-2	TRBJ2-7	TGTGCCAGCAGCCAAGGGTCAGGGTCGGGAGGCTACGAGCAGTACTTC	CASSQGSGSGGYEQYF
.	.	TRBV4-1	TRBJ1-3	TGCGCCAGCAGCCAAGAGGCCGGGGCTGGAAACACCATATATTTT	CASSQEAGAGNTIYF
TRBD1	.	TRBV5-4	TRBJ2-5	TGTGCCAGCAGCTTGATGAAGACAGGGGGGCGCCAAGAGACCCAGTACTTC	CASSLMKTGGRQETQYF
.	.	TRBV6-2/TRBV6-3	TRBJ2-5	TGTGCCAGCAGCCCTATCGGGTTTCAAGAGACCCAGTACTTC	CASSPIGFQETQYF
.	.	TRBV5-5	TRBJ1-1	TGTGCCAGCATCGATTTCAGGGGCGGGCGAGGTGAAGCTTTCTTT	CASIDFRGGRGEAFF
TRBD1	.	TRBV5-1	TRBJ1-3	TGCGCCAGCAGCTTGCGACAGGGGGCCTCTGGAAACACCATATATTTT	CASSLRQGASGNTIYF
.	.	TRBV13	TRBJ1-3	TGTGCCAGCAGCCCCCGTCAGGGCGGTGGAAACACCATATATTTT	CASSPRQGGGNTIYF
TRBD2	.	TRBV2	TRBJ2-2	TGTGCCACCGACCCCGCGGGGGACACCGGGGAGCTGTTTTTT	CATDPAGDTGELFF